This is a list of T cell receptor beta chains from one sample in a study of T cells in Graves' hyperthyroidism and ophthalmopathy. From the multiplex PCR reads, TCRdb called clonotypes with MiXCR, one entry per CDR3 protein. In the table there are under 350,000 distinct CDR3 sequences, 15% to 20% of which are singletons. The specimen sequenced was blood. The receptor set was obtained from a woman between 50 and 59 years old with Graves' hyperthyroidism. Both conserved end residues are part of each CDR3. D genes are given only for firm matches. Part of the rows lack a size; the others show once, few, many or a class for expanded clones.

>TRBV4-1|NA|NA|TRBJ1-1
TGCGCCAGCAGCCGTGGACAGATAGACGCTGAAGCTTTCTTT
CASSRGQIDAEAFF
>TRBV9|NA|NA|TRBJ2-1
TGTGCCAGCAGCGTAGCAGGGCGGCCCTACAATGAGCAGTTCTTC
CASSVAGRPYNEQFF
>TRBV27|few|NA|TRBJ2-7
TGTGCCAGCAGTTTGGGGGGGACAGTGAAGGGGTCCTACGAGCAGTACTTC
CASSLGGTVKGSYEQYF
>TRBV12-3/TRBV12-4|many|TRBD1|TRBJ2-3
TGTGCCAGCAGTTCGCAACCAGGGGGCGGTAGCACAGATACGCAGTATTTT
CASSSQPGGGSTDTQYF
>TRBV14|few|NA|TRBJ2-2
TGTGCCAGCAGCCAAGCCCAGTGGGGGTGGCCCGGGGAGCTGTTTTTT
CASSQAQWGWPGELFF
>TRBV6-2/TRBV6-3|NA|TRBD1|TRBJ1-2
TGTGCCAGCAGTGATCCAGGACAGGGCGGTGGCTACACCTTC
CASSDPGQGGGYTF
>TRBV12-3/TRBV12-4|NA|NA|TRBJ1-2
TGTGCCAGCAGTTTCCCGGGCCGCTATGGCTACACCTTC
CASSFPGRYGYTF
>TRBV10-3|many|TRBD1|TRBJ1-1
TGTGCCATCAGTGGATCAGGGGGTCAGGAAGCTTTCTTT
CAISGSGGQEAFF
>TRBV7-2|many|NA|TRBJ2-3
TGTGCCAGCACCAGACAGGTTTCGACAGATACGCAGTATTTT
CASTRQVSTDTQYF
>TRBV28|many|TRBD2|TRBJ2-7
TGTGCCAGCAGTTTGCGGGAGGGAACCTACGAGCAGTACTTC
CASSLREGTYEQYF
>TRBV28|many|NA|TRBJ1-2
TGTGCCAGCAGTTCGCGGGAAGGCTACACCTTC
CASSSREGYTF
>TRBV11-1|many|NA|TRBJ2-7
TGTGCCAGCAGCTTTACAGGTCAGGGACCCTACGAGCAGTACTTC
CASSFTGQGPYEQYF
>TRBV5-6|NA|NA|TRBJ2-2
TGTGCCAGCAGCTTGAGGAACAGTTACACCGGGGAGCTGTTTTTT
CASSLRNSYTGELFF
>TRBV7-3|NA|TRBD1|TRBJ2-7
TGTGCCAGCAGCTTACAGCCCGTTACAGGGGTCGAGCAGTACTTC
CASSLQPVTGVEQYF
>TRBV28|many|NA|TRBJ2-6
TGTGCCAGCAGGCCACACTCTGGGGCCAACGTCCTGACTTTC
CASRPHSGANVLTF
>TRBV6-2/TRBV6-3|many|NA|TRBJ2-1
TGTGCCAGCAGCCTCACACTCCCTCCTCGGAATGAGCAGTTCTTC
CASSLTLPPRNEQFF
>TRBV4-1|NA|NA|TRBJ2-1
TGCGCCAGCAGCCTCCCCGGGGACCCCAATGAGCAGTTCTTC
CASSLPGDPNEQFF
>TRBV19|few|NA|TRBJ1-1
TGTGCCAGTAGTACCACCCGAATACCTGAAGCTTTCTTT
CASSTTRIPEAFF
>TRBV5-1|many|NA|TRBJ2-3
TGCGCCAGCAGCTTCTCTCCTGATTCTAGCACAGATACGCAGTATTTT
CASSFSPDSSTDTQYF
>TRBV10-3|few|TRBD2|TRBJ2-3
TGTGCCATCAGCCTTACTAGCGGGGGCCTCACAAATACGCAGTATTTT
CAISLTSGGLTNTQYF
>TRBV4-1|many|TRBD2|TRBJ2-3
TGCGCCAGCAGCCACCGCCTTGAGCGGGGGGGCACAGATACGCAGTATTTT
CASSHRLERGGTDTQYF
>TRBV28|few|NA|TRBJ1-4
TGTGCCAGCAGGCCCAACTCTAATGAAAAACTGTTTTTT
CASRPNSNEKLFF
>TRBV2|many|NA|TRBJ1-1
TGTGCCAGCACGCGAGGTGAACAGGATGAAGCTTTCTTT
CASTRGEQDEAFF
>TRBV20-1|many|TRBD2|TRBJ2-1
TGCAGTGCGAGTAGCGGGAGAGGCTTTGGGGGCAATGAGCAGTTCTTC
CSASSGRGFGGNEQFF